The 5 T cell receptor beta chains below were found in one sample sequenced in a study of T cells in Graves' hyperthyroidism and ophthalmopathy. Amplified TCR beta CDR3 regions derived from RNA transcripts. HTBI primers were employed in a first-round RT-PCR of the TCR CDR3. One entry per CDR3 protein results from TCRdb running MiXCR on the multiplex PCR reads. The table includes hundreds of thousands of distinct CDR3 sequences, about 14% detected once. The sequencing input was blood. The receptors were sampled from a woman aged 18-30 years with Graves' hyperthyroidism.

This clonotype was found many times. V gene TRBV27 combines with J gene TRBJ1-2; 11 bases align to TRBD1. The CDR3 loop spans 17 amino acids. The germline V gene has CDR1 MNHEY and CDR2 SMNVEV (reference sequence). The junction had 11 bases not matched to a gene; V was cut back by 6 bases and J by 2 bases. The CDR3 region is CASSLRTGGVSNYGYTF. The CDR3 region has the DNA TGTGCCAGCAGCTTAAGGACAGGGGGCGTTAGCAACTATGGCTACACCTTC.

At least ten counts were recorded for this clonotype. The CDR3 region is CSATNSYEQYF. The CDR3 nucleotides read TGCAGTGCTACGAACTCCTACGAGCAGTACTTC. The rearrangement uses TRBV20-1 and TRBJ2-7; D unresolved. The germline V gene has CDR1 DFQATT and CDR2 SNEGSKA (reference sequence). The CDR3 spans 11 residues. Trimming left V 4 bases short and J 0 bases short, with 4 bases between.

The chain joins TRBV19 to TRBJ1-5; no firm D call. The CDR3 totals 16 residues. Trimming stripped 7 bases from V and 6 bases from J, with 22 bases between. CDR1 is LNHDA and CDR2 is SQIVND in the germline V gene (reference sequence). CDR3 loop: CASTVSGNALSQPQHF. The CDR3 nucleotides read TGTGCCAGTACCGTCTCGGGGAACGCGCTGAGTCAGCCCCAGCATTTT.

This clonotype was counted ten times or more. The chain is built from TRBV11-2 and TRBJ2-1; 13 bases fit TRBD2. This CDR3 region has 16 residues. J lost 7 bases, V lost 6 bases, and 9 bases had no gene match. Germline-derived CDR1 and CDR2 are SGHAT and FQNNGV. CDR3 region: CASRLGLAGVSNEQFF. The CDR3 DNA reads as TGTGCCAGCAGACTCGGACTAGCGGGAGTTTCAAATGAGCAGTTCTTC.

This clonotype was observed many times. V and J are TRBV20-1 and TRBJ1-1, with 7 bases identical to TRBD1. The CDR3 runs to 12 residues. CDR1 is DFQATT and CDR2 is SNEGSKA in the germline V gene (reference sequence). The V and J ends lost 4 bases and 3 bases, in that order; junction bases with no gene match: 2. DNA of the CDR3: TGCAGTGCTAACAGGGGAGACACTGAAGCTTTCTTT. This codes for CSANRGDTEAFF.